The sequence of this T cell receptor beta chain was determined in a study of blood T cells in healthy people across ages (dated by TCRdb to about 2015). For the study in its entirety: In model experiments, template switching captured roughly one uniquely barcoded TCR beta cDNA molecule for every two T cells. Age-related changes in TCR beta repertoire diversity were measured in the study by deep sequencing normalized with unique cDNA molecular identifiers. Four age groups were formed from the donors: young (average about 15 years), middle-aged (around 40), aged (about 62) and long-lived (roughly 88). To avoid experimental bias, donors of different ages were distributed randomly across sequencing lanes. For two donors (one aged 18 to 30 and one aged 80 or older), the study analyzed two additional independent replicas of 1 million unique cDNA reads from the same blood draw. Findings and caveats that apply to the study as a whole: Estimates of total diversity from one million sequenced T cells were regarded as lower bounds and underestimates. Conclusive comparison of naive and antigen-experienced compartments was prevented by the profiling of bulk unsorted PBMCs. There was a strong correlation between observed TCR beta diversity and the percentage of naive T cells measured by flow cytometry. Compared with the aged group, the long-lived group had more naive CD4+ T cells, fewer expanded clones and increased TCR diversity, a pattern suggesting age selection. The CMV infection status of donors was not known, potentially confounding age-related changes in expanded clonotypes. Observed TCR beta diversity per million T cells fell roughly linearly with age, and a significant reduction was already apparent by age about 43.

The roughly 39 donors, aged about 6 to 100 years, were systemically healthy Caucasian individuals from Russia. Each donor gave about 11 milliliters of peripheral blood, drawn into EDTA-treated Vacutainer tubes. PBMCs were isolated by Ficoll-Paque density-gradient centrifugation, with at least 7 million obtained per sample. Total RNA, at least 5 micrograms per sample, was extracted from PBMCs with Trizol reagent. For every donor, flow cytometry on a PBMC aliquot measured the percentage of naive CD45RAhigh/CD27high T cells. About this clonotype itself: Its antigen specificity is not known. Per-nucleotide qualities are absent, and no much larger clonotype sits a single base away.

Library construction relied on 5' RACE. The second PCR ran for about 7 to 11 cycles and used a J-beta primer mix along with a sample-barcoded 5' primer. A template-switch 5' adaptor carrying 12 random nucleotides introduced a unique molecular identifier onto each TCR beta cDNA molecule. Each sample yielded at least 2.5 million CDR3-containing paired-end reads. All of the RNA was converted into first-strand cDNA using the Mint cDNA synthesis kit, with a TRBC-specific oligonucleotide serving as the primer. After uracil-DNA glycosylase treatment, a first 18-cycle PCR used universal primers M1SS and BC2_uni_R on all cDNA. As for how the authors treated the data: Normalization of each sample was performed by random selection of 1 million high-quality reads, each carrying a distinct molecular identifier. Instead of being binned into consensus sequences, reads that shared molecular identifiers were thrown out. MiTCR, set to a Q25 quality threshold and the strictest error-elimination algorithm, was used for CDR3 identification, clonotype clustering and error correction. A nonparametric unseen species model with Euler transformation was used to estimate a lower bound on total TCR beta diversity. TCRdb redid the processing of the public reads, applying fastp at Q25 and MiXCR, and retained in-frame beta chains. One record per CDR3 amino acid sequence lists the most common genes and DNA. TCRdb assigned the V and J calls; the authors' analysis was not used. Counted in this sample were fewer than 2,000,000 distinct CDR3 sequences; 30% to 40% of them appeared once. The ten largest clones add up to roughly 23% of the sample.

V trim: 3 bases; J trim: 0 bases; unmatched bases: 7. The CDR3 holds 17 amino acids from the cysteine to the phenylalanine. The DNA shown is the 51-base CDR3, in frame from base 1. For CDR1 and CDR2, the germline V gene (reference sequence) lists GTSNPN and SVGIG. Specimen: blood. The receptor chain draws on TRBV30 and TRBJ2-3; 12 bases in the junction line up with TRBD2. This TCR was recovered from a human donor in good health. The CDR3 here reads CAWRPRTSGASTDTQYF. The sequenced DNA: TGTGCCTGGAGACCCCGGACTAGCGGGGCTAGCACAGATACGCAGTATTTT.